The rows below give T cell receptor beta chains drawn from one sample of a study of cytomegalovirus exposure and HLA in healthy donors. Assay: immunoSEQ multiplex PCR; the TCRdb copy retains only in-frame clones and omits some. The sample includes 90,000 to 110,000 clones, 55% to 75% of them seen just once. The source material was PBMCs. Source of these receptors: a woman in her seventies in good health and CMV-seropositive. Both conserved end residues are part of each CDR3. A D gene is named only where the DNA matches it firmly. Size values are once, few and many counts, or a class for expanded clones, and some rows have none.

DNA,CDR3,D,J,size,V
TGCGCCAGCAGCTTTTATTCCTCTAGCACAGATACGCAGTATTTT,CASSFYSSSTDTQYF,.,TRBJ2-3,few,TRBV5-1
TGTGCCATCAGTGAGCCAGGGGAGACCCAGTACTTC,CAISEPGETQYF,.,TRBJ2-5,.,TRBV10-3
TGTGCCGATTCCGGGACAGTCTTAAAAGCCGTGAAACTGTTTTTT,CADSGTVLKAVKLFF,TRBD1,TRBJ1-4,.,TRBV30
TGTGCCTGGAGGGACAGGGATCCCATATATTTT,CAWRDRDPIYF,TRBD1,TRBJ1-3,.,TRBV30
TGCAGCGTTGAAGGGAAGGAGGCATGGGGCTACAATGAGCAGTTCTTC,CSVEGKEAWGYNEQFF,.,TRBJ2-1,.,TRBV29-1
TGTGCCAGCAGCTTAGTAGCGCACCAAGAGACCCAGTACTTC,CASSLVAHQETQYF,.,TRBJ2-5,.,TRBV7-6
TGTGCCAGCTCACCGGGGGCACAGCACTCCTACGAGCAGTACTTC,CASSPGAQHSYEQYF,.,TRBJ2-7,.,TRBV18
TGTGCCAGCAGCCCCCCGTCGACAGGGGGCGTTGAAAAACTGTTTTTT,CASSPPSTGGVEKLFF,TRBD1,TRBJ1-4,.,TRBV7-9
TGTGCCAGTAGTGAACAGGGCGATCAGCCCCAGCATTTT,CASSEQGDQPQHF,.,TRBJ1-5,once,TRBV19
TGTGCCAGCAGCCCCGGGGGGTCAGCTAATTCACCCCTCCACTTT,CASSPGGSANSPLHF,.,TRBJ1-6,.,TRBV6-6
TGTGCCAGCAGATCCCCCCGGGGGAACAATCAGCCCCAGCATTTT,CASRSPRGNNQPQHF,.,TRBJ1-5,.,TRBV6-1
TGTGCCAGCAGGAAATTGACAGGGTTCAACTATGGCTACACCTTC,CASRKLTGFNYGYTF,TRBD1,TRBJ1-2,few,TRBV6-5
TGTGCCAGCAAAAATGGGGGGGCCGTGAACTACGAGCAGTACTTC,CASKNGGAVNYEQYF,.,TRBJ2-7,.,TRBV25-1
TGTGCCAGCTCACCACCGGCCAGGTTCACCGGGGAGCTGTTTTTT,CASSPPARFTGELFF,.,TRBJ2-2,few,TRBV18
TGTGCCATCAGTGGAAAGGAGTTTGGGTCCGGTGGCTACACCTTC,CAISGKEFGSGGYTF,.,TRBJ1-2,.,TRBV10-3
TGCGCCAGCGCCCCCGGGGGTAGTCTCACTGAAGCTTTCTTT,CASAPGGSLTEAFF,.,TRBJ1-1,.,TRBV5-1
TGTGCCAGTAGTAGGGACAGGGGCACTGAAGCTTTCTTT,CASSRDRGTEAFF,TRBD1,TRBJ1-1,.,TRBV19
TGTGCCAGCAGCGTGCAGGGGGCGTACGAGCAGTACTTC,CASSVQGAYEQYF,TRBD1,TRBJ2-7,.,TRBV9
TGTGCCAGCAGCTTCGGACTAGCTACGGATGAGCAGTTCTTC,CASSFGLATDEQFF,TRBD2,TRBJ2-1,.,TRBV7-2
TGCGCCAGCAGCCCACGGACTAGCGGGGGGGGGTCCTACAATGAGCAGTTCTTC,CASSPRTSGGGSYNEQFF,TRBD2,TRBJ2-1,few,TRBV4-3
TGTGCCAGCAGCTTGGACAGGGTTGCTGAAGCTTTCTTT,CASSLDRVAEAFF,.,TRBJ1-1,few,TRBV5-8
TGTGCCAGTAGTATAGACGGCGGGGGGTTGACCGGGGAGCTGTTTTTT,CASSIDGGGLTGELFF,TRBD2,TRBJ2-2,.,TRBV19
TGTGCCAGCAGTACAGGGGGCTCTGGAAACACCATATATTTT,CASSTGGSGNTIYF,TRBD1,TRBJ1-3,.,TRBV6-1
TGTGCCAGCAGCCCCACAGGGCTGGATGGCTACACCTTC,CASSPTGLDGYTF,.,TRBJ1-2,.,TRBV2
TGTGCCAGCAGTGAAACAGGACCCCAGGGGGGCTACACCTTC,CASSETGPQGGYTF,.,TRBJ1-2,once,TRBV6-1
TGCGCCAGCTTCGGGACTAGCGGACCCGGGGAGCTGTTTTTT,CASFGTSGPGELFF,TRBD2,TRBJ2-2,once,TRBV5-1
TGTGCCAGCAGTTACTCATCAGGGATTGAGACCCAGTACTTC,CASSYSSGIETQYF,.,TRBJ2-5,.,TRBV6-5
TGTGCCAGCAGCGATTCAGGGTCATACGAGCAGTACTTC,CASSDSGSYEQYF,.,TRBJ2-7,.,TRBV7-9
TGTGCCAGCTCACCTGGTCAGGTCGGCTACGAGCAGTACTTC,CASSPGQVGYEQYF,.,TRBJ2-7,.,TRBV18
TGTGCCTGGAGTGCTTCGACAGGTTCCACTGAAGCTTTCTTT,CAWSASTGSTEAFF,.,TRBJ1-1,.,TRBV30
TGTGCCAGCTCACCACTCTCCCAATCCACCGGGACAGGGGGCGGCGAGCAGTACTTC,CASSPLSQSTGTGGGEQYF,TRBD1,TRBJ2-7,.,TRBV18
TGTGCCAGCAGCCCTTTCCCGGGGACAGCAATCAATGAAAAACTGTTTTTT,CASSPFPGTAINEKLFF,TRBD1,TRBJ1-4,once,TRBV5-4
TGTGCCAGCAGCCTACAGGGGGCAGACACCGGGGAGCTGTTTTTT,CASSLQGADTGELFF,TRBD1,TRBJ2-2,.,TRBV7-9
TGTGCCAGCAGTCCCCTTGGGGCGGGGGTTGAGACCCAGTACTTC,CASSPLGAGVETQYF,TRBD2,TRBJ2-5,.,TRBV27
TGTGCCAGTAGACGGCACGGGGGGCCGGGAAACACCATATATTTT,CASRRHGGPGNTIYF,.,TRBJ1-3,few,TRBV19
TGTGCCAGCAGCTTGGGACAGGGGGTTTCCTACGAGCAGTACTTC,CASSLGQGVSYEQYF,TRBD1,TRBJ2-7,.,TRBV5-6
TGTGCCTGGAGTACCGGTCACCAAGAGACCCAGTACTTC,CAWSTGHQETQYF,.,TRBJ2-5,once,TRBV30
TGTGCCAGCAGTTACTCGGACAGGCTTAGCAATCAGCCCCAGCATTTT,CASSYSDRLSNQPQHF,TRBD1,TRBJ1-5,.,TRBV6-6
TGTGCCAGCAGGAGAGCGGGGGGAATAACAGATACGCAGTATTTT,CASRRAGGITDTQYF,TRBD2,TRBJ2-3,.,TRBV11-2
TGTGCCAGCAGCGTAGGCACTAGCGGGAACACCGGGGAGCTGTTTTTT,CASSVGTSGNTGELFF,TRBD2,TRBJ2-2,.,TRBV9
TGTGCCTGGGGGAGGACTAATGAAAAACTGTTTTTT,CAWGRTNEKLFF,.,TRBJ1-4,.,TRBV30
TGTGCCAGCAGCTCTCGGACAGGTCCGAACACCGGGGAGCTGTTTTTT,CASSSRTGPNTGELFF,TRBD1,TRBJ2-2,.,TRBV11-3
TGTGCCAGCAGCCAAGATCAATCTAGCGGGGGGTCCGTGGATACGCAGTATTTT,CASSQDQSSGGSVDTQYF,TRBD2,TRBJ2-3,.,TRBV4-2
TGTGCCAGCAAAAGTGGAGTAAACTATGGCTACACCTTC,CASKSGVNYGYTF,.,TRBJ1-2,.,TRBV6-5
TGTGCCACTAAAGGGAGTACTAATGAAAAACTGTTTTTT,CATKGSTNEKLFF,.,TRBJ1-4,few,TRBV7-9
TGTGCCAGCAGCTTAGGGCCCCAGGACGAGCAGTACTTC,CASSLGPQDEQYF,.,TRBJ2-7,.,TRBV7-6
TGTGCCAGCAGCCAAAAATTGGGACAGGATAGCAATCAGCCCCAGCATTTT,CASSQKLGQDSNQPQHF,TRBD1,TRBJ1-5,.,TRBV4-2
TGTGCCAGCAGCTTGGTGGGACAGGGCGGCACTGAAGCTTTCTTT,CASSLVGQGGTEAFF,TRBD1,TRBJ1-1,.,TRBV5-4
TGTGCCAGCAGGCCACAGGGTCCTGGAAACACCATATATTTT,CASRPQGPGNTIYF,.,TRBJ1-3,.,TRBV2
TGCAGCGTTGAAGGTCAAGCGGGGGGTTTTACGCAGTATTTT,CSVEGQAGGFTQYF,TRBD2,TRBJ2-3,few,TRBV29-1
TGTGCCTGGAGTGTTACAGGGGCCTACCTGTATAGCAATCAGCCCCAGCATTTT,CAWSVTGAYLYSNQPQHF,TRBD1,TRBJ1-5,.,TRBV30
TGTGCCAGTCGCCCCCCGGGATCCTATAGCAATCAGCCCCAGCATTTT,CASRPPGSYSNQPQHF,.,TRBJ1-5,.,TRBV19
TGTGCCAGCAGCCCCGGACAGGTTTCTAACTATGGCTACACCTTC,CASSPGQVSNYGYTF,TRBD1,TRBJ1-2,few,TRBV7-3
TGCAGCGTTCAGCTACAGGGTTCGAACACTGAAGCTTTCTTT,CSVQLQGSNTEAFF,.,TRBJ1-1,.,TRBV29-1
TGTGCCAGCAGTTTATCTGGTCTAGCGGGGGGGAACTACGAGCAGTACTTC,CASSLSGLAGGNYEQYF,TRBD2,TRBJ2-7,.,TRBV27